One and the same sample provided the 30 T cell receptor beta chains below, sequenced in a study of PD-L1 blockade in urothelial cancer. Only in-frame clones appear in the TCRdb table, and some are missing; sequencing was by immunoSEQ multiplex PCR. The sample includes about 73,000 clones, approximately 88% of them seen just once. Material: PBMCs, obtained around atezolizumab (anti-PD-L1) treatment. Receptors were obtained from a man in his 60s with urothelial cancer.

The V call is TRBV5-4, the J call TRBJ2-1, with 8 bases identical to TRBD1. The CDR3 loop spans 17 amino acids. The germline V gene encodes CDR1 SGHNT and CDR2 YYREEE (reference sequence). V shed 4 bases, J shed 1 base, and the junction held 10 bases outside the gene matches. CDR3 sequence: CASSPPGQEGSYNEQFF. CDR3 coding DNA: TGTGCCAGCAGCCCTCCGGGACAGGAGGGGTCCTACAATGAGCAGTTCTTC.

This clone was seen once. V is TRBV18 and J is TRBJ2-3; TRBD2 matches at 9 bases. After removal of 0 bases from V and 0 bases from J, the junction contained 22 bases not matched to a gene. Germline lookup yields CDR1 KGHSH and CDR2 LQKENI. The CDR3 contains 23 residues. The CDR3 here is CASSPPGRGGSQRRNTSTDTQYF. DNA of the CDR3: TGTGCCAGCTCACCACCGGGGCGGGGGGGCTCTCAAAGAAGGAACACTAGCACAGATACGCAGTATTTT.

This rearrangement joins TRBV7-7 to TRBJ2-2; 12 nucleotides match TRBD1. Germline V gene sequence: CDR1 SSHAT, CDR2 FNYEAQ (reference sequence). The trim removed 5 bases at V and 7 bases at J, leaving 8 bases unmatched. CDR3 length equals 16 residues. CDR3 amino acids: CASSPAGTGGGGELFF. DNA of the CDR3: TGTGCCAGCAGCCCGGCCGGGACAGGGGGCGGCGGGGAGCTGTTTTTT.

The chain joins TRBV11-2 to TRBJ2-3, with 9 bases lining up with TRBD2. This CDR3 comprises 17 residues. V dropped 6 bases and J dropped 6; count of bases not matched to a gene: 16. The germline V gene encodes CDR1 SGHAT and CDR2 FQNNGV. CDR3 loop: CASRRPGLAGLGDTQYF. The CDR3 nucleotides read TGTGCCAGCAGACGGCCGGGGCTAGCGGGATTGGGGGATACGCAGTATTTT.

The gene calls are TRBV5-6 and TRBJ2-2; D might be TRBD1 (6 bases). Germline V gene sequence: CDR1 SGHDT, CDR2 YYEEEE. The ends were cut back, 4 bases at V and 0 bases at J, with 16 bases in the middle. The CDR3 is 17 amino acids. CDR3 nucleotide sequence: TGTGCCAGCAGCCCAATTCTGACAGGCGCGAACACCGGGGAGCTGTTTTTT. Its translation: CASSPILTGANTGELFF.

The chain is built from TRBV7-9 and TRBJ1-1; no reliable D call. The length of the CDR3 is 14 residues. The germline gives CDR1 SEHNR, CDR2 FQNEAQ (reference sequence). V was trimmed by 1 base and J by 3 bases, leaving 9 bases between them. The CDR3, as DNA: TGTGCCAGCAGCTTAGGGGTACGGGACACTGAAGCTTTCTTT. Translating it yields CASSLGVRDTEAFF. The full variable domain, its missing parts supplied by reference TRBV7-9 and TRBJ1-1, is DTGVSQNPRHKITKRGQNVTFRCDPISEHNRLYWYRQTLGQGPEFLTYFQNEAQLEKSRLLSDRFSAERPKGSFSTLEIQRTEQGDSAMYLCASSLGVRDTEAFFGQGTRLTVV.

The CDR3 region has the DNA TGTGCCAGCAGTGAACGGAGTGAAGCTTTCTTT. Translation gives CASSERSEAFF. The chain recombines TRBV2 with TRBJ1-1; D remains ambiguous. V dropped 2 bases and J dropped 7 bases, with 5 bases sitting between them. CDR3 length: 11 residues. Germline-derived CDR1 and CDR2 are SNHLY and FYNNEI.

The chain is built from TRBV6-1 and TRBJ2-1; 10 bases agree with TRBD1. The CDR3 is made up of 16 amino acids. The germline CDR1 and CDR2 sequences are MNHNS and SASEGT. V shed 2 bases and J 7 bases; nucleotides not matched to a gene: 8. The CDR3 bases are TGTGCCAGCAGTGAACCCGGGACAGGGGAGAGTAATGAGCAGTTCTTC. It yields the protein CASSEPGTGESNEQFF.

This rearrangement joins TRBV7-9 to TRBJ2-7; the D gene is possibly TRBD2 (6 bases). Deletions cut 4 bases from V and 6 bases from J, with 16 bases between. Germline lookup yields CDR1 SEHNR and CDR2 FQNEAQ (reference sequence). The CDR3 contains 14 residues. DNA of the CDR3: TGTGCCAGCAGCTCTTTGGAGGGGACCTCCGAGCAGTACTTC. The encoded protein is CASSSLEGTSEQYF.

The genes are TRBV9 and TRBJ1-1, with TRBD1 identical over 7 bases. The CDR3 runs to 13 residues. Germline assignment: CDR1 SGDLS and CDR2 YYNGEE. Trimming at V came to 6 bases and at J to 2 bases, leaving 4 bases not matched to a gene. CDR3 amino acids: CASNRQGNTEAFF. The CDR3 nucleotides read TGTGCCAGCAACCGACAGGGAAACACTGAAGCTTTCTTT. Filled out from reference TRBV9 and TRBJ1-1, the complete variable domain reads DSGVTQTPKHLITATGQRVTLRCSPRSGDLSVYWYQQSLDQGLQFLIQYYNGEERAKGNILERFSAQQFPDLHSELNLSSLELGDSALYFCASNRQGNTEAFFGQGTRLTVV.

V and J are TRBV5-1 and TRBJ2-2; weak D call: TRBD1 (6 bases). CDR1 is SGHRS, CDR2 YFSETQ, per germline. The CDR3 has 15 residues. Between the trimmed V and J ends, which lost 4 bases and 2 bases, there was a span of 12 bases. CDR3 sequence reads: CASSIGQPNTGELFF. CDR3 DNA sequence: TGCGCCAGCAGCATAGGACAGCCAAACACCGGGGAGCTGTTTTTT.

As regards this clone: Compared with germline, one end of the junction differs, possibly owing to a read error. V usage is TRBV4-3 and J usage is TRBJ2-1; TRBD2 aligns across 10 bases. Germline V gives CDR1 LGHNA, CDR2 YSLEER. CDR3 length: 16 amino acids. In DNA form, the CDR3 reads TGCGCCAGCAGCCAAGAGAGCGGGAGGGCCTACGATGAGCAGTTCTTC. Protein: CASSQESGRAYDEQFF.

This chain joins TRBV11-2 and TRBJ2-3, with 7 bases matching TRBD2. V shed 6 bases, J shed 6 bases, and the junction held 12 bases outside the gene matches. CDR1 and CDR2 (germline): SGHAT, FQNNGV. The CDR3 is 15 amino acids. This CDR3 reads CASRGRGGLADTQYF. CDR3 sequence (DNA): TGTGCCAGCAGAGGGAGGGGAGGCCTCGCCGATACGCAGTATTTT.

This clone was counted once. The gene calls are TRBV4-1 and TRBJ1-2, with D perhaps TRBD1 (6 bases). V lost 6 bases and J lost 4, with 15 bases in between. The CDR3 covers 14 residues. The germline V gene has CDR1 MGHRA and CDR2 YSYEKL. CDR3 residues: CASSPTGHSYGYTF. For the CDR3, the DNA is TGCGCCAGCAGTCCAACGGGACATAGCTATGGCTACACCTTC.

The chain is built from TRBV18 and TRBJ1-4, with a tentative D call TRBD1 (6 bases). V shed 2 bases and J shed 8 bases, with 15 bases lying between them. CDR3 length: 15 residues. The germline gives CDR1 KGHSH, CDR2 LQKENI. CDR3: CASSPTTGIGEKLFF. CDR3 sequence (DNA): TGTGCCAGCTCACCAACAACAGGGATAGGAGAAAAACTGTTTTTT.

This clone was seen a handful of times. V and J are TRBV11-2 and TRBJ2-3; the match to TRBD1 covers 7 bases. Germline CDR1 and CDR2: SGHAT and FQNNGV. Unmatched junction bases numbered 8, after V lost 1 base and J lost 4 bases. The CDR3 runs to 16 residues. In DNA form, the CDR3 reads TGTGCCAGCAGCTTAGGGGGACAGCCGGACGCAGATACGCAGTATTTT. This translates into CASSLGGQPDADTQYF.

The CDR3 loop reads CASSQVVRASGNTIYF. CDR3 DNA sequence: TGTGCCAGCAGCCAAGTTGTGAGAGCCTCTGGAAACACCATATATTTT. The chain has TRBV14 and TRBJ1-3; the D is unclear. Germline V gene sequence: CDR1 SGHDN, CDR2 FVKESK. With 1 base removed from V and 0 bases from J, the gap between germline ends came to 10 bases. This CDR3 has 16 residues.

The V and J genes are TRBV7-9 and TRBJ2-7, with 10 bases matching TRBD1. CDR1 and CDR2 from the germline V gene are SEHNR and FQNEAQ (reference sequence). The V and J ends lost 5 bases and 0 bases, in that order; junction bases with no gene match: 10. The CDR3 extends over 17 amino acids. CDR3 in amino acids: CASSPRGGQGFSYEQYF. CDR3 DNA: TGTGCCAGCAGCCCACGGGGGGGACAGGGGTTCTCCTACGAGCAGTACTTC.

This sequence joins TRBV2 and TRBJ2-7; 10 bases line up with TRBD1. Per germline, CDR1 SNHLY and CDR2 FYNNEI. The CDR3 is 14 amino acids. The V gene end was trimmed by 6 bases and the J gene end by 4 bases; junction bases not matched to a gene: 6. CDR3: CASRTGTGEYEQYF. The DNA for the CDR3 is TGTGCCAGCAGAACCGGGACAGGGGAGTACGAGCAGTACTTC.

J is TRBJ1-6 and V is TRBV5-1; no clear D. Germline lookup yields CDR1 SGHRS and CDR2 YFSETQ. The V end lost 3 bases, the J end lost 9 bases, and 13 bases lay between the germline ends. The CDR3 is 14 residues long. CDR3 in amino acids: CASSSAEPGSPLHF. The CDR3 nucleotides read TGCGCCAGCAGCTCCGCGGAGCCCGGTTCACCCCTCCACTTT. The full variable domain, its missing parts supplied by reference TRBV5-1 and TRBJ1-6, is KAGVTQTPRYLIKTRGQQVTLSCSPISGHRSVSWYQQTPGQGLQFLFEYFSETQRNKGNFPGRFSGRQFSNSRSEMNVSTLELGDSALYLCASSSAEPGSPLHFGNGTRLTVT.

This clone was found once. The genes are TRBV5-1 and TRBJ2-3; 7 positions agree with TRBD1. Trimming cost V 4 bases and J 1 base; bases outside gene matches: 3. Per the germline V gene, CDR1 is SGHRS and CDR2 is YFSETQ. The CDR3 length is 14 residues. The DNA for the CDR3 is TGCGCCAGCAGCCGGGGACAGCGCACAGATACGCAGTATTTT. Translation gives CASSRGQRTDTQYF.

The rearrangement links TRBV11-2 to TRBJ2-3, with D perhaps matching TRBD1 (6 bases). The germline V gene has CDR1 SGHAT and CDR2 FQNNGV. Trimming stripped 5 bases from V and 13 bases from J, with 19 bases between. This CDR3 comprises 13 residues. The CDR3 sequence is CASSLVANREKYF. As DNA, the CDR3 is TGTGCCAGCAGCCTCGTCGCGAACAGGGAAAAGTATTTT.

The rearrangement uses TRBV16 and TRBJ1-2, with 9 bases matching TRBD1. Germline V CDR1 and CDR2: KGHSY, FQNENV. The CDR3 contains 15 residues. V was pared by 7 bases and J by 3 bases, with 9 bases of the junction left unmatched. CDR3 nucleotides: TGTGCCAGCAACGAACCGGGACAGGGAGACTATGGCTACACCTTC. Translating gives CASNEPGQGDYGYTF.

The V and J genes are TRBV5-1 and TRBJ1-5; D remains unclear. Trimming took off 0 bases at V and 1 base at J, with 5 bases between the two ends. CDR3 size: 14 residues. Per germline, CDR1 SGHRS and CDR2 YFSETQ. CDR3 region: CASSLEHSNQPQHF. The CDR3 nucleotides are TGCGCCAGCAGCTTGGAACACAGCAATCAGCCCCAGCATTTT.

The chain combines TRBV5-1 with TRBJ2-5; maybe TRBD1 (7 bases). V was pared by 4 bases and J by 5 bases, with 15 bases between. This CDR3 is 14 amino acids long. Germline CDR1 SGHRS, CDR2 YFSETQ. CDR3 nucleotides: TGCGCCAGCAGCCCAGGGGGGAGCGGCGAGACCCAGTACTTC. It codes for CASSPGGSGETQYF.

This chain joins TRBV6-4 and TRBJ2-1, with 7 bases fitting TRBD1. Trimming took 4 bases from V and 7 from J; bases not matched to a gene: 10. There are 15 residues in the CDR3. Germline V gene sequence: CDR1 MRHNA, CDR2 SNTAGT. CDR3 bases: TGTGCCAGCAGTGGAGAGGGGGCAGTAAGGAATGAGCAGTTCTTC. Translating it yields CASSGEGAVRNEQFF.

V gene TRBV28 combines with J gene TRBJ2-5, with 8 bases lining up with TRBD2. The CDR3 contains 16 residues. Germline CDR1 reads MDHEN; CDR2 reads SYDVKM. Trimming removed 7 bases from V and 0 bases from J; junction bases left unmatched: 10. In DNA, the CDR3 is TGTGCCAGCAAATCCGGCGGGGGGCTTTACCAAGAGACCCAGTACTTC. Translating gives CASKSGGGLYQETQYF.

The chain carries TRBV29-1 and TRBJ1-4; D is uncertain. This CDR3 contains 12 residues. Trimming shortened V by 5 bases and J by 8 bases, and 12 bases separated the two germline ends. Germline V CDR1 and CDR2: SQVTM, ANQGSEA. The DNA for the CDR3 is TGCAGCGTTTCCGGGGTGGCGGAAAAACTGTTTTTT. This encodes CSVSGVAEKLFF. Full variable domain (missing parts from reference TRBV29-1 and TRBJ1-4): SAVISQKPSRDICQRGTSLTIQCQVDSQVTMMFWYRQQPGQSLTLIATANQGSEATYESGFVIDKFPISRPNLTFSTLTVSNMSPEDSSIYLCSVSGVAEKLFFGSGTQLSVL.

The rearrangement joins TRBV10-3 to TRBJ2-2; D is unresolved. Trimming shortened V by 6 bases and J by 0 bases, and 11 bases separated the two germline ends. Germline V gives CDR1 ENHRY, CDR2 SYGVKD. This CDR3 has 15 amino acids. CDR3: CAISRRGANTGELFF. As DNA, the CDR3 is TGTGCCATCAGCCGACGAGGCGCGAACACCGGGGAGCTGTTTTTT.

The V call is TRBV4-3, the J call TRBJ2-7; 9 nucleotides align to TRBD1. Germline CDR1 and CDR2: LGHNA and YSLEER. After removal of 4 bases from V and 6 bases from J, the junction contained 4 bases not matched to a gene. The CDR3 covers 13 residues. The CDR3 region has the DNA TGCGCCAGCAGCCTGGGGACAGGGACCGAGCAGTACTTC. Amino acid sequence: CASSLGTGTEQYF.